These T cell receptor beta chains were read from a single sample in a study of T cells expressing NK-cell markers. After re-calling the 5' RACE reads, TCRdb lists one entry per CDR3 protein, DNA absent. Its table lists some 140,000 distinct CDR3 sequences. The sample taken for sequencing was blood T cells: a sorted CD56 or NKG2C T cell subset, CD4+ or CD8+ T cells, or bulk PBMC T cells (not recorded which). The receptors derive from a woman between 45 and 65 years old in good health. The CDR3 runs from the conserved cysteine through the conserved F or W.

TRBJ2-3	16	TRBV3-1	CASSQGLTSATDTQYF
TRBJ2-7	19	TRBV5-4	CASSFSSGSGIFSHYEQYF
TRBJ1-1	13	TRBV7-2	CASSFNRGDEAFF
TRBJ2-2	16	TRBV7-9	CASSPGPGQNTGELFF
TRBJ2-1	17	TRBV7-9	CASSPSSWGDSYNEQFF
TRBJ2-1	16	TRBV14	CASSLTGGGTYNEQFF
TRBJ2-1	13	TRBV3-1	CASSQDGEDEQFF
TRBJ1-3	14	TRBV3-1	CASSQEGTGNTIYF
TRBJ2-1	15	TRBV20-1	CSASTNRGAGNEQFF
TRBJ1-1	15	TRBV10-2	CASSGVQTANTEAFF
TRBJ2-3	15	TRBV12-3/TRBV12-4	CASSLKGGGTDTQYF
TRBJ2-3	16	TRBV20-1	CSARDSWTTGGDTQYF
TRBJ1-4	15	TRBV6-5	CASSPSGGLNEKLFF
TRBJ2-7	15	TRBV13	CASSSGPGLAYEQYF
TRBJ2-5	15	TRBV6-1	CASSEGGLRGETQYF
TRBJ2-1	16	TRBV3-1	CASSPSLGGRGNEQFF
TRBJ1-2	15	TRBV27	CASSWGTGAGNGYTF
TRBJ2-3	16	TRBV20-1	CSARDGGTNAGDTQYF
TRBJ2-1	15	TRBV6-1	CASSEIGGSVLEQFF
TRBJ2-1	16	TRBV24-1	CATSDLGQGASNEQFF
TRBJ2-1	16	TRBV3-1	CASSQVAGGTYNEQFF
TRBJ1-3	15	TRBV16	CASSLSEVTGNTIYF
TRBJ1-2	15	TRBV27	CASSLTRGLLNGYTF
TRBJ2-7	13	TRBV5-1	CASSQRTAYEQYF
TRBJ2-3	13	TRBV25-1	CASSEGGSDTQYF
TRBJ2-1	15	TRBV6-2/TRBV6-3	CASSYPSGRANEQFF